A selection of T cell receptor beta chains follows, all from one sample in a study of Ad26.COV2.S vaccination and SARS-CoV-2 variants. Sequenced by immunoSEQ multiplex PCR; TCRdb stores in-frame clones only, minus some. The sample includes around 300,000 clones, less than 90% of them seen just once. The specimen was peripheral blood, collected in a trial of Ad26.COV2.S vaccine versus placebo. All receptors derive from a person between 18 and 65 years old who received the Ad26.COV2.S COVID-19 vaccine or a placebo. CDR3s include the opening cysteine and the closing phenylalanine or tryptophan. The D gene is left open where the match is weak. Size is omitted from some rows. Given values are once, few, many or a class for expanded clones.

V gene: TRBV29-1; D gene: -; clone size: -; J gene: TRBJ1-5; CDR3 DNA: TGCAGCGCCCAGGTGTCACCGGATCAGCCCCAGCATTTT; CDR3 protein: CSAQVSPDQPQHF
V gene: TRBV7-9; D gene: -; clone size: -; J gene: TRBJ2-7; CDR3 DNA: TGTGCCAGCAGCTTAGGGGCGGCCAACTCCTACGAGCAGTACTTC; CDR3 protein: CASSLGAANSYEQYF
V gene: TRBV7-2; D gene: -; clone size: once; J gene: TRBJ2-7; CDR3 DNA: TGTGCCAGCAGCCCCACCGGGATTCTCTACGAGCAGTACTTC; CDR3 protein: CASSPTGILYEQYF
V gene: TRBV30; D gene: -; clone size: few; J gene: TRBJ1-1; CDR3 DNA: TGTGCCTGGATTAAGACGGACATGAACACTGAAGCTTTCTTT; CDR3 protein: CAWIKTDMNTEAFF
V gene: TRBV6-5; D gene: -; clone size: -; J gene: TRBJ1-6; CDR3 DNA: TGTGCCAGCAAGGGGGGGAAAGAATCACCCCTCCACTTT; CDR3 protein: CASKGGKESPLHF
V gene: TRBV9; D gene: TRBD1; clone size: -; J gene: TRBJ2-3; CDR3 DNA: TGTGCCAGCAGCGAGAGGACAGGGTTCACAGATACGCAGTATTTT; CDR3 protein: CASSERTGFTDTQYF
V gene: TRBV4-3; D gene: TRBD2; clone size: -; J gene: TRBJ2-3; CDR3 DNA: TGCGCCAGCAGCCAGGAGCCAGGGACTAGCGGGGGGGTCTCAGATACGCAGTATTTT; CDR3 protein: CASSQEPGTSGGVSDTQYF
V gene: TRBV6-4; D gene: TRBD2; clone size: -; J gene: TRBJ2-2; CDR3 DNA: TGTGCCACCAAATCTACTAGCGGGAGTACCGGGGAGCTGTTTTTT; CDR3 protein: CATKSTSGSTGELFF
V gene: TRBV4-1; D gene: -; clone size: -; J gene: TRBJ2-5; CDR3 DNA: TGCGCCAGCAGCCAAGAAACAGGGAAAGGGGGAGTAGAGACCCAGTACTTC; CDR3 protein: CASSQETGKGGVETQYF
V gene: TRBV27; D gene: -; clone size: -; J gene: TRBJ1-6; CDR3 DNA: TGTGCCAGCAGTTTTGGCCGGGCTAATTCACCCCTCCACTTT; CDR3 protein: CASSFGRANSPLHF
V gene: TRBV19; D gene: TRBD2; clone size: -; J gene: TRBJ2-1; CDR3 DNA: TGTGCCAGTAGTATAGAACGGACTAGCGGGGGGGATGAGCAGTTCTTC; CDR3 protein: CASSIERTSGGDEQFF
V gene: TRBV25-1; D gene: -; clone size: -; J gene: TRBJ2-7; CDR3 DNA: TGTGCCAGCAGTGTTCGGGGCGAGCAGTACTTC; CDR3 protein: CASSVRGEQYF
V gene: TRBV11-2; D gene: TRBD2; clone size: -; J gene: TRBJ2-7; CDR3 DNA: TGTGCCAGCAGCTCCGGACTAGCGGGGGACCAGTACTTC; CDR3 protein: CASSSGLAGDQYF
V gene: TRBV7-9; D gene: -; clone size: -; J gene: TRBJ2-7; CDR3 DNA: TGTGCCAGCAGCTTACCCATAAGCGGTGGGGACGAGCAGTACTTC; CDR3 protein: CASSLPISGGDEQYF
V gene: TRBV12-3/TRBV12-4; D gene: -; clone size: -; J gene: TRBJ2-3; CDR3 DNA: TGTGCCAGCAGTTTAGCGCAGGCCTTTACGCAGTATTTT; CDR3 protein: CASSLAQAFTQYF
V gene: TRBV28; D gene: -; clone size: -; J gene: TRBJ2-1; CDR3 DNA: TGTGCCAGCAGTTCAGTAGGGCAGGGGAGGGGGAATGAGCAGTTCTTC; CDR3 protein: CASSSVGQGRGNEQFF
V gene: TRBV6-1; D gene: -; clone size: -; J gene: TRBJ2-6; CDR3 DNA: TGTGCCAGCAGTGAAGCGGGCTCTGGGGCCAACGTCCTGACTTTC; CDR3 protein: CASSEAGSGANVLTF
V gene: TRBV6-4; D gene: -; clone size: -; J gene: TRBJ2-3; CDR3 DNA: TGTGCCAGCAGTGCGGGGGAGGCAGATACGCAGTATTTT; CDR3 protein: CASSAGEADTQYF
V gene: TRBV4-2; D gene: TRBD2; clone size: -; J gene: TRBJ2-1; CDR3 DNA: TGTGCCAGCAGCCAACTTCAACTAGCGGGAAACAATGAGCAGTTCTTC; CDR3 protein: CASSQLQLAGNNEQFF
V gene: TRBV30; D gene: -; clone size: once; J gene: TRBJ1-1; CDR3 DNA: TGTGCCGGCACTTCGTTCAGTGAAGCTTTCTTT; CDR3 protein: CAGTSFSEAFF
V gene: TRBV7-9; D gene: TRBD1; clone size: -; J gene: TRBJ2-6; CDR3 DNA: TGTGCCAGCAGCCCCGCAGGGGGCGAGGGTGGGGCCAACGTCCTGACTTTC; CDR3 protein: CASSPAGGEGGANVLTF
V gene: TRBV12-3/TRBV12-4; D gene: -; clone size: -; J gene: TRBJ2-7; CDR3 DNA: TGTGCCAGCAGAGGACCTCCGCCCGAGCAGTACTTC; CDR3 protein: CASRGPPPEQYF
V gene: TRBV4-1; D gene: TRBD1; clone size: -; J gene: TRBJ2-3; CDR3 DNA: TGCGCCAGCAGCTACACCGGGGACAGGGGATTCACAGATACGCAGTATTTT; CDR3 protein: CASSYTGDRGFTDTQYF
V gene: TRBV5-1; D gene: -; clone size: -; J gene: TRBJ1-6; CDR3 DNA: TGCGCCAGCAGCTCGCTTCCGGACGTCAGCTATAATTCACCCCTCCACTTT; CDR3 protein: CASSSLPDVSYNSPLHF
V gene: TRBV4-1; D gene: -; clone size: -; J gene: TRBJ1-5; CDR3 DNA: TGCGCCAGCAGCCAAGATCAAGGTCACAATCAGCCCCAGCATTTT; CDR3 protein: CASSQDQGHNQPQHF
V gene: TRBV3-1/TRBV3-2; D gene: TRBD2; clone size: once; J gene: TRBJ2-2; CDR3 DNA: TGTGCCAGCAGCCAAGATTCGCTTACTAGCGGGCCCGACACCGGGGAGCTGTTTTTT; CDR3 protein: CASSQDSLTSGPDTGELFF
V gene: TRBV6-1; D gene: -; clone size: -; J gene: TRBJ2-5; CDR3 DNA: TGTGCCAGCAGTGACGAAGGGGGTGGCCAAGAGACCCAGTACTTC; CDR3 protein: CASSDEGGGQETQYF
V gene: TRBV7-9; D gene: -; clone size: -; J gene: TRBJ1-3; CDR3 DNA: TGTGCCAGCAGCTTAGACAGAGGAGTGAACTCTGGAAACACCATATATTTT; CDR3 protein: CASSLDRGVNSGNTIYF
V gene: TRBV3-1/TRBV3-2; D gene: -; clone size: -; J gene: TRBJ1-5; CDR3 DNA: TGTGCCAGCAGCCAAGACAGGGGAGACAATCAGCCCCAGCATTTT; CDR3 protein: CASSQDRGDNQPQHF
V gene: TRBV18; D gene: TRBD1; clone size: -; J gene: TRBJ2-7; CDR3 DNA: TGTGCCAGCTCACCGCCGGGACAGGGTGTATACGAGCAGTACTTC; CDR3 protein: CASSPPGQGVYEQYF
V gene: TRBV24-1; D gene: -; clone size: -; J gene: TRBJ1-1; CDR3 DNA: TGTGCCACCTCGGGTGCCGTGAACACTGAAGCTTTCTTT; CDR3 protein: CATSGAVNTEAFF
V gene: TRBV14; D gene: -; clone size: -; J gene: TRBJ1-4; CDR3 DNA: TGTGCCAGCAGCCAAGTCGGTTCTTGGAGAAAACTGTTTTTT; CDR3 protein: CASSQVGSWRKLFF
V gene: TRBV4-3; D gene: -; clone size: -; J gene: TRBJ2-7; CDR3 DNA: TGCGCCAGCAGCCAAGCCCTACGGCACGTCTCCTACGAGCAGTACTTC; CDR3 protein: CASSQALRHVSYEQYF
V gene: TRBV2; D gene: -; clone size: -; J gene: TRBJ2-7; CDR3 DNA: TGTGCCAGCAGGATGATTGACTACGAGCAGTACTTC; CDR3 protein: CASRMIDYEQYF
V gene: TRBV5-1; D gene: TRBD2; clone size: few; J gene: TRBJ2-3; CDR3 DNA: TGCGCCAGCAGCTTGGAGCTAGCGGGAGATACGCAGTATTTT; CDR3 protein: CASSLELAGDTQYF
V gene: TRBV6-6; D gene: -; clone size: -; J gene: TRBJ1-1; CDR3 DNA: TGTGCCAGCAGTTACTCCGATAGGAACACTGAAGCTTTCTTT; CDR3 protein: CASSYSDRNTEAFF
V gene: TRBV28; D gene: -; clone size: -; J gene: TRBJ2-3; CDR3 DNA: TGTGCCAGCAGTTTAGCCAGGGGGGCAGATACGCAGTATTTT; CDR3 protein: CASSLARGADTQYF
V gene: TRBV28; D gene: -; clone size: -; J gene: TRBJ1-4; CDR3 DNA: TGTGCCAGCAGTTTCCCCCTCTACCGATCCACTTATGAAAAACTGTTTTTT; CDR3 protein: CASSFPLYRSTYEKLFF
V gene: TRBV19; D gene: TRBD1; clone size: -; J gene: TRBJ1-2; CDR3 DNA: TGTGCCAGTGGGGCCGGGACAGCTAACTATGGCTACACCTTC; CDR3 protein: CASGAGTANYGYTF
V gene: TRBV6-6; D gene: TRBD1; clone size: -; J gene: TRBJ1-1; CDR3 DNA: TGTGCCAGCAGCTCCGACAGGGACACTGAAGCTTTCTTT; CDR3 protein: CASSSDRDTEAFF
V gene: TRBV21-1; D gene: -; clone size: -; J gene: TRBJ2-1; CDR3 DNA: TGTGCCAGCAGCAAATGCTCCGGCCTACTACATGAGCAGTTCTTC; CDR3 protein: CASSKCSGLLHEQFF
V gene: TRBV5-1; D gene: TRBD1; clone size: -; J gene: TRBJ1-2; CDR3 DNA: TGCGCCAGCAGCGGACAGGGATATGGCTACACCTTC; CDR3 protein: CASSGQGYGYTF
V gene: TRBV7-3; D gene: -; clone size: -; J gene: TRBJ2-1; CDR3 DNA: TGTGCCAGCAGTAGGGGGACTGAGTCCTACAATGAGCAGTTCTTC; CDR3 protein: CASSRGTESYNEQFF
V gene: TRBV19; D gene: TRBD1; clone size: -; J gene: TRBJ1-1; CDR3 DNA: TGTGCCAGTAGTTCCGACAGGGCCGAACTGAACACTGAAGCTTTCTTT; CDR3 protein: CASSSDRAELNTEAFF
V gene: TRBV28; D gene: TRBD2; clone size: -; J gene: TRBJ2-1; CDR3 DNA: TGTGCCAGCAGCAACCCGGGGGGGTACAATGAGCAGTTCTTC; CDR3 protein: CASSNPGGYNEQFF
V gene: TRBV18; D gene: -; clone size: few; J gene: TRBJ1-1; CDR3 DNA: TGTGCCAGCTCACCACAGGGGATGAACACTGAAGCTTTCTTT; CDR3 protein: CASSPQGMNTEAFF
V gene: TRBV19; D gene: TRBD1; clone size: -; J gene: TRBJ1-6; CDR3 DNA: TGTGCCAGTACCCCGGCTCAGGGGGCCAATTCACCCCTCCACTTT; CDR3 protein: CASTPAQGANSPLHF
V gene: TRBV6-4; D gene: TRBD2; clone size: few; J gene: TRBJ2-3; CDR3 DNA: TGTGCCAGCAGTGTTAATCCGACTAGCGGAGTGGGGGGAACAGATACGCAGTATTTT; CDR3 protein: CASSVNPTSGVGGTDTQYF
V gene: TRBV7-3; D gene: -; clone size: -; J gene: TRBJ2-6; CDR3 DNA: TGTGCCAGCAGCCTGGGGGGCCGAAATGGGGCCAACGTCCTGACTTTC; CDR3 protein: CASSLGGRNGANVLTF
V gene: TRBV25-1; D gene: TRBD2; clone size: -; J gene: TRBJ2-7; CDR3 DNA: TGTGCCAGCAGACTAGCGGCCGAGCAGTACTTC; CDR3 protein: CASRLAAEQYF